Here is one TCR beta chain with its context. This entry belongs to a study of blood T cell repertoires in COVID-19. Authors' analysis steps: Nucleated cell counts were estimated from reference gene primer amplification. Using immunoSEQ multiplex PCR, the repertoire was profiled, and TCRdb retains in-frame clones only, with some absent. V, J and clone size are taken as reported in that table, and D and trimming were inferred from the DNA itself. The repertoire holds about 410,000 clones, with around 90% as singletons. Those enrolled, adults aged roughly 18 to 95 years, came from about two dozen US areas. Trimming removed 5 bases at V and 0 bases at J, with 16 bases between. CDR1 LNHNV and CDR2 YYDKDF come from the germline V gene (reference sequence). CDR3 size: 17 residues.

Sequencing was done on a sample of PBMCs or T cells enriched from blood (not recorded which). The chain couples TRBV15 to TRBJ1-4, with D possibly TRBD1 on 6 matching bases. The source is a man between 18 and 29 years old who had recovered from COVID-19. CDR3 in amino acids: CATSPRPGHPTNEKLFF. The CDR3 DNA is TGTGCCACCAGCCCTAGACCGGGACATCCAACTAATGAAAAACTGTTTTTT.